These T cell receptor beta chains were read from a single sample in a study of CD8 T cells in Susac syndrome. TCRdb recomputed calls from the immunoSEQ multiplex PCR reads with MiXCR, one row per CDR3 protein. Here the sample spans about 140,000 distinct CDR3 sequences, approximately 95% being singletons. The sequencing sample was made of CD4+ T cells from PBMCs. These receptors all stem from a human donor in good health. Each CDR3 is given with its conserved first and last residue. The D gene is left open where the match is weak. For some rows the clone size is stated as once, few or many, or as a class when expanded; others skip it.

few	TRBJ1-1	NA	TRBV4-1	CASSPQMNTEAFF	TGCGCCAGCAGCCCACAGATGAACACTGAAGCTTTCTTT
NA	TRBJ2-3	TRBD2	TRBV2	CASGRARKTDTQYF	TGTGCCAGCGGGAGGGCGCGGAAAACAGATACGCAGTATTTT
NA	TRBJ2-1	NA	TRBV30	CAWIRTPPTGQFF	TGTGCCTGGATTAGGACACCACCCACGGGGCAGTTCTTC
NA	TRBJ2-4	TRBD2	TRBV30	CAWGQAGGIQNIQYF	TGTGCCTGGGGTCAGGCGGGAGGAATTCAAAACATTCAGTACTTC
NA	TRBJ1-1	NA	TRBV20-1	CSARAYTGPEGAFF	TGCAGTGCTAGAGCCTATACAGGGCCCGAGGGAGCTTTCTTT
NA	TRBJ1-2	NA	TRBV10-3	CAISDSGGIGYGYTF	TGTGCCATCAGTGATTCGGGGGGCATCGGCTATGGCTACACCTTC
NA	TRBJ2-7	TRBD2	TRBV10-3	CAISAGLAGGSEQYF	TGTGCCATCAGCGCCGGCCTAGCGGGAGGCAGCGAGCAGTACTTC
NA	TRBJ1-2	NA	TRBV30	CAWNGQSDYGYTF	TGTGCCTGGAATGGACAGTCAGACTATGGCTACACCTTC
NA	TRBJ2-2	NA	TRBV3-1	CASSHSGELFF	TGTGCCAGCAGCCACAGCGGGGAGCTGTTTTTT
NA	TRBJ2-1	NA	TRBV20-1	CSARRDNLPPYNEQFF	TGCAGTGCTAGACGGGACAATCTTCCCCCCTACAATGAGCAGTTCTTC
NA	TRBJ2-1	TRBD2	TRBV24-1	CATSEGGPWDEQFF	TGTGCCACCAGTGAGGGAGGGCCGTGGGATGAGCAGTTCTTC
NA	TRBJ2-3	TRBD1	TRBV27	CASSWGGQGQGRDTQYF	TGTGCCAGCAGTTGGGGGGGTCAAGGACAGGGGCGAGATACGCAGTATTTT
NA	TRBJ2-1	TRBD2	TRBV5-1	CASSLAPSGIRHENEQFF	TGCGCCAGCAGCTTGGCCCCTAGCGGGATACGGCATGAGAATGAGCAGTTCTTC
NA	TRBJ2-7	NA	TRBV9	CASSVTGDGYEQYF	TGTGCCAGCAGCGTAACGGGGGATGGTTACGAGCAGTACTTC
NA	TRBJ2-3	NA	TRBV12-3/TRBV12-4	CASSQAGLGTDTQYF	TGTGCCAGCAGCCAGGCGGGGTTGGGCACAGATACGCAGTATTTT
once	TRBJ1-1	NA	TRBV27	CASSPRGQQNTEAFF	TGTGCCAGCAGTCCCCGAGGGCAGCAGAACACTGAAGCTTTCTTT
NA	TRBJ2-5	NA	TRBV20-1	CSAMEGARPQETQYF	TGCAGTGCTATGGAGGGGGCCCGACCCCAAGAGACCCAGTACTTC
NA	TRBJ1-1	NA	TRBV18	CATYGGIKGTEAFF	TGTGCCACATACGGCGGGATCAAGGGGACTGAAGCTTTCTTT
few	TRBJ2-1	NA	TRBV19	CASSMGGSYNEQFF	TGTGCCAGTAGTATGGGGGGCTCCTACAATGAGCAGTTCTTC
NA	TRBJ2-1	TRBD2	TRBV20-1	CSPQVAGGGTYNEQFF	TGCAGTCCCCAAGTAGCGGGAGGGGGGACGTACAATGAGCAGTTCTTC
NA	TRBJ1-4	NA	TRBV5-1	CASMASEDNNEKLFF	TGCGCCAGCATGGCGTCGGAGGACAACAATGAAAAACTGTTTTTT
once	TRBJ2-5	TRBD1	TRBV15	CATGSRQGLETQYF	TGTGCCACCGGCAGTCGACAGGGGTTAGAGACCCAGTACTTC
NA	TRBJ1-5	NA	TRBV7-2	CASSFLGGNQPQHF	TGTGCCAGCAGCTTCCTGGGTGGCAATCAGCCCCAGCATTTT
NA	TRBJ2-2	TRBD1	TRBV25-1	CASTDRLTGELFF	TGTGCCAGCACGGACAGGCTCACCGGGGAGCTGTTTTTT
NA	TRBJ2-4	NA	TRBV6-6	CASSYVQGDIQYF	TGTGCCAGCAGTTATGTCCAGGGAGACATTCAGTACTTC
NA	TRBJ1-2	TRBD1	TRBV28	CASSLSPEGAHGYTF	TGTGCCAGCAGTTTGAGCCCCGAGGGGGCACATGGCTACACCTTC
NA	TRBJ2-5	TRBD2	TRBV4-1	CASSQVTAGGFQETQYF	TGCGCCAGCAGCCAAGTGACGGCGGGAGGCTTCCAAGAGACCCAGTACTTC
NA	TRBJ2-1	NA	TRBV5-1	CASSLIAGTHNEQFF	TGCGCCAGCAGCTTAATTGCGGGAACCCACAATGAGCAGTTCTTC
once	TRBJ1-1	NA	TRBV5-1	CASSWGTADTEAFF	TGCGCCAGCAGCTGGGGGACGGCCGACACTGAAGCTTTCTTT
NA	TRBJ1-2	NA	TRBV5-6	CASSLVRGWSYGYTF	TGTGCCAGCAGCTTGGTAAGGGGTTGGTCCTATGGCTACACCTTC
NA	TRBJ2-7	TRBD1	TRBV12-3/TRBV12-4	CASRGQSYEQYF	TGTGCCAGCAGGGGACAGAGCTACGAGCAGTACTTC
NA	TRBJ2-2	NA	TRBV9	CASSVGGSNGELFF	TGTGCCAGCAGCGTTGGGGGATCTAACGGGGAGCTGTTTTTT
NA	TRBJ2-3	NA	TRBV20-1	CSARGTGYTQYF	TGCAGTGCTAGAGGGACGGGATATACGCAGTATTTT
NA	TRBJ2-5	TRBD1	TRBV30	CAWSRDREVTGYF	TGTGCCTGGAGTAGGGACAGGGAGGTGACGGGGTACTTC
NA	TRBJ2-5	TRBD2	TRBV14	CASRRSGIETQYF	TGTGCCAGCAGGCGTAGCGGGATAGAGACCCAGTACTTC
few	TRBJ2-5	TRBD1	TRBV28	CASSLGQKETQYF	TGTGCCAGCAGTTTGGGACAGAAAGAGACCCAGTACTTC
NA	TRBJ2-3	NA	TRBV18	CASSPLPRLPDTQYF	TGTGCCAGCTCACCCCTGCCCAGGTTACCAGATACGCAGTATTTT
once	TRBJ2-7	TRBD1	TRBV20-1	CSANRGTSYEQYF	TGCAGTGCAAACAGGGGTACCTCCTACGAGCAGTACTTC
NA	TRBJ2-6	NA	TRBV5-6	CASSLNGWSGANVLTF	TGTGCCAGCAGCTTGAATGGGTGGTCTGGGGCCAACGTCCTGACTTTC
NA	TRBJ1-5	NA	TRBV20-1	CSATGDSNQPQHF	TGCAGTGCTACAGGGGATAGCAATCAGCCCCAGCATTTT
NA	TRBJ2-7	NA	TRBV27	CASSLFHSYEQYF	TGTGCCAGCAGCCTCTTTCATTCCTACGAGCAGTACTTC